One and the same sample provided the 3 T cell receptor beta chains below, sequenced in a study of CD8+CD57+ T cells in acquired aplastic anemia (dated by TCRdb to about 2018). Sequenced on an Illumina HiSeq 2000. Genomic DNA was used as template for profiling of TCR beta VDJ combinations and CDR3 sequences. TCRdb passed the public sequencing reads through fastp at Q25 and MiXCR, retaining productive beta sequences. Records with the same CDR3 protein are collapsed into one entry carrying the most frequent genes and DNA. The sample table holds about 110,000 distinct CDR3 sequences, of which 40% to 65% were seen once. The ten largest clones take up around 32% of the sample. Sequenced sample: sorted CD4+, CD8+, or CD8+CD57+ T cells (not recorded which) from PBMCs. These receptors all come from a human donor in good health, serving as a control.

The chain is built from TRBV2 and TRBJ1-1; D not resolved. CDR1 and CDR2 (germline): SNHLY, FYNNEI. Trimming removed 2 bases at V and 0 bases at J, with 4 bases between. This CDR3 region has 13 residues. CDR3 coding DNA: TGTGCCAGCAGTGAATGGATGAACACTGAAGCTTTCTTT. It codes for CASSEWMNTEAFF.

This chain uses TRBV4-2 with TRBJ1-2, with D tentatively TRBD1 (5 bases). Deletions cut 1 base from V and 4 bases from J, with 13 bases between. Germline V lookup: CDR1 LGHNA, CDR2 YNFKEQ. The CDR3 spans 15 residues. In nucleotides, the CDR3 is TGTGCCAGCAGCCAAGGTCGCACGGGGGGCTATGGCTACACCTTC. Translation: CASSQGRTGGYGYTF.

This clonotype was seen ten or more times. V usage is TRBV20-1 and J usage is TRBJ1-2; perhaps TRBD1 as D (6 bases). Germline V CDR1 and CDR2: DFQATT, SNEGSKA (reference sequence). Trimming took off 3 bases at V and 7 bases at J, with 21 bases between the two ends. The CDR3 runs 15 residues. DNA of the CDR3: TGCAGTGCTAGCACGGACAGCGGCAACGATATTGGCTACACCTTC. Residues: CSASTDSGNDIGYTF.